The text below deals with one TCR beta chain. What antigen it recognizes has not been identified. A read error is possible here, since a much larger clone lies one base away. This record comes from a study of regulatory T cells in long-lasting Graves disease (dated by TCRdb to the early 2020s). In terms of the full investigation: In the newly diagnosed Graves' disease group, patients had been taking antithyroid drugs for less than 3 months. Patients with persistent Graves' disease were compared with patients with newly diagnosed Graves' disease using TCR sequencing and RNA sequencing of peripheral blood. The study was registered as a clinical trial and conducted in China. A total of roughly 35 samples underwent TCR sequencing: about 13 from persistent and around 20 from newly diagnosed Graves' disease patients. Beyond this particular receptor, the publication reports: Preferential use of TRBV28, TRBJ1-2 and TRBJ2-5 was observed in persistent disease, whereas TRBV20-1 and TRBJ2-1 were favored in newly diagnosed disease. Lower TCR Shannon entropy and fewer highly expanded clones were observed in persistent Graves' disease patients than in newly diagnosed patients, which suggested clonal expansion. The study examined only peripheral blood because the primary lesion, thyroid tissue, could not be accessed. Sequencing and analysis were restricted to the TCR beta chain. The authors acknowledged the small sample size as a limitation that may reduce accuracy. Persistent patients shared more public clonotypes among themselves (more than 2,500) than newly diagnosed patients did (approximately 900).

The library was obtained by multiplex PCR. Sequencing used an Illumina HiSeq 4000. To build TCR beta libraries, CDR3 regions were amplified by Arm-PCR using iRepertoire HTBI primers. Gel purification was performed on PCR products prior to sequencing. As for the authors' bioinformatics: Gene usage analysis of CDR3 amino acid clonotypes used the 62 TRBV and 14 to 15 TRBJ segments found across samples. COPE and FqMerger were used to merge filtered high-quality paired reads into contigs. BLAST was used to align contigs to the IMGT TRBV, TRBD and TRBJ reference genes, and CDR3 was defined following IMGT. Any clonotype with a frequency above 0.1% was counted as a highly expanded clone. Shannon entropy served as the measure of repertoire diversity, while the Gini coefficient captured V-J evenness. A clonotype was considered public if more than one individual shared it. Using fastp trimming at Q25 and MiXCR clonotype assembly, TCRdb reanalyzed the public sequencing data and kept in-frame beta chains. When rows share a CDR3 protein, they turn into one entry using the most common DNA and genes. The V and J calls come from TCRdb's annotation, not from the publication. This sample gives approximately 390,000 distinct CDR3 sequences in total; roughly 16% of them show up just once. The ten largest clones add up to 20% to 25% of the sample.

V is clipped by 3 bases and J by 2 bases, and the sequence between their germline boundaries is 14 bases long. From cysteine to phenylalanine, the CDR3 is 15 amino acids long. Of the read, only the CDR3 DNA is kept; its 45 bases are in frame from base 1. The germline V gene provides CDR1 SGDLS and CDR2 YYNGEE. This specimen's time point label, per the study, means: newly diagnosed GD, antithyroid drugs for less than 3 months. For both TCR sequencing and RNA sequencing, RNA was extracted from PBMCs in TRIzol. Graves' disease was diagnosed according to American Thyroid Association guidelines. Patients were recruited from an endocrinology department in Xi'an, China. Each patient gave approximately 9 milliliters of peripheral blood, collected in an EDTA anticoagulant tube. Ficoll Paque Plus density gradient separation was used to isolate PBMCs, and no further T cell sorting was done. An Agilent 2100 Bioanalyzer and agarose gel were used to assess RNA quality, and a NanoDrop 2000 was used to measure RNA concentration.

The same sample was also studied in work on T cells in Graves' hyperthyroidism and ophthalmopathy. The second study also describes: Graves' hyperthyroidism was defined as stable when no progression to ophthalmopathy occurred over 18 months of follow-up. Hyperthyroidism patients were aged 18 to 65 years and newly diagnosed, with disease duration of less than 2 months. Patients with uncontrolled infections, other autoimmune diseases, pregnancy or lactation were excluded. Diagnoses were based on clinical symptoms, serum thyroxine and TRAb, thyroid ultrasound and orbital computed tomography. A first-round RT-PCR of the TCR CDR3 used the HTBI primer set with the Qiagen OneStep RT-PCR kit. Most expanded thyroid clonotypes (frequency above 0.001) were also detected in blood, suggesting blood repertoires may reflect thyroid immune responses. Ophthalmopathy was separated from stable hyperthyroidism by a 13 V-J signature model, with around 90% sensitivity and roughly 84% specificity obtained in cross-validation and 80%/75% obtained in testing. In validation, the model predicted progression to ophthalmopathy a median of around 6.5 months before onset, with roughly 70% sensitivity and about 75% specificity. TCR V-J signatures able to tell the groups apart were searched for in a discovery cohort of about a hundred patients, of whom roughly 42 had Graves' ophthalmopathy and about 60 had stable Graves' hyperthyroidism. An independent validation cohort of 18 to 20 hyperthyroidism patients and 17 patients who later progressed to ophthalmopathy tested prospective prediction of ophthalmopathy. The 80 to 100 discovery patients were randomly divided into training and test sets at a 7:3 ratio. In addition, the study compared T-cell repertoires in thyroid tissue and in blood from roughly 6 Graves' hyperthyroidism patients. After sampling, hyperthyroidism patients received methimazole starting at 30 mg daily, and ophthalmopathy patients received high-dose intravenous methylprednisolone. Libraries were constructed in a second round of multiplex PCR, after which size selection and purification were performed. Sequencing of the libraries was done on an Illumina HiSeq2000 using paired-end 100 bp reads. SOAPnuke was used to process the raw data, with reads discarded if the reads contained adapters or uncalled bases, had a mean Phred below 15, or lacked an exact constant-primer or identifier match. COPE v1.2.5 was used to merge high-quality paired reads, and clonotypes were defined as unique nucleotide sequences. MiTCR v1.1 was used to align clonotypes to the IMGT TRBV, TRBD and TRBJ reference segments. The analysis was restricted to V-J combinations with a frequency above 0.0001, which together covered 99% to 99.2% of the repertoires. A TCS score was defined as the ratio of F50 (clonal expansion) to E x V (chaos), with BLOSUM62-based TCRdist applied between CDR3 peptides within each V-J. Welch's t-statistics and random forest reduced roughly 540 V-J features to fewer than 15, which were used in a naive Bayes classifier (R e1071). Sample size was not statistically predetermined, and investigators were not blinded to group allocation. The paper reports TCR Vbeta CDR3 sequencing of over 120 peripheral blood samples: some 41 ophthalmopathy, roughly 74 hyperthyroidism and approximately 17 progressor patients.

The sequences come from peripheral blood mononuclear cells (PBMCs), collected at new diagnosis, from a patient treated with antithyroid drugs. The sequence was obtained from a woman younger than 35 with Graves disease. Donor details come from another sample of the same person, matched by shared clones. Here the chain combines TRBV9 and TRBJ2-5; possibly the D gene is TRBD2, per 5 matching bases. DNA sequence: TGTGCCAGCAGCGCTAGGGATAGCGTACAAGAGACCCAGTACTTC. Its protein is CASSARDSVQETQYF.